The sample holds one count of the clone carrying this T cell receptor beta chain. As processed by the authors: Nucleated cell counts were estimated from reference gene primer amplification. Using immunoSEQ multiplex PCR, the repertoire was profiled, and TCRdb retains in-frame clones only, with some absent. For V, J and clone size, that table is used; D and trimming come from the DNA. The sample shows about 130,000 clones, approximately 83% of them seen only once. The sample comes from a study of blood T cell repertoires in COVID-19. Study-wide background: COVID-19 samples collected from the United States, Italy and Spain covered acute and convalescent phases.

The CDR3 consists of 14 residues. Germline V gene sequence: CDR1 SNHLY, CDR2 FYNNEI. V shed 8 bases and J shed 0 bases, with 11 bases lying between them. The receptor was derived from a middle-aged man with active or convalescent COVID-19. The V gene is TRBV2, the J gene TRBJ2-1; D perhaps matches TRBD1 (6 bases). Sequences were obtained from peripheral blood. As DNA, the CDR3 is TGTGCCAGCGGACAGTCTAGCTCCTACAATGAGCAGTTCTTC. Its translation: CASGQSSSYNEQFF.